A single sample gave rise to the 18 T cell receptor beta chains below, sequenced in a study of PD-1 blockade in classical Hodgkin lymphoma. Relapse was seen in all patients after autologous stem cell transplantation, and brentuximab vedotin exposure was variable. Measured with immunoSEQ multiplex PCR; TCRdb has only the in-frame clones, and not every one. The repertoire consists of about 97,000 clones, with roughly 83% occurring once and the leading ten covering about 12%. Here the sequenced sample was peripheral blood mononuclear cells (PBMCs), taken at baseline. The receptors originated from a human donor with classical Hodgkin lymphoma.

The chain has TRBV15 and TRBJ1-5, with unresolved D. Trimming cost V 5 bases and J 6 bases, with 11 bases left between them. Germline assignment: CDR1 LNHNV and CDR2 YYDKDF (reference sequence). The CDR3 length is 13 residues. Here the CDR3 DNA reads TGTGCCACCAGCTACCGAGGTAGTCAGCCCCAGCATTTT. Translation: CATSYRGSQPQHF.

The V and J genes are TRBV6-1 and TRBJ2-7; 7 positions agree with TRBD1. With V trimmed by 6 bases and J by 3 bases, 11 bases remained unmatched. Germline assignment: CDR1 MNHNS and CDR2 SASEGT. The CDR3 runs to 15 residues. The CDR3 DNA is TGTGCCAGCAGGGCGACCGGGACAGACCTCTACGAGCAGTACTTC. This sequence encodes CASRATGTDLYEQYF.

The chain combines TRBV5-1 with TRBJ2-3; D call uncertain. Germline-derived CDR1 and CDR2 are SGHRS and YFSETQ. The V end was cut by 5 bases, the J end by 0 bases, with 10 bases between. This CDR3 contains 14 residues. DNA for the CDR3: TGCGCCAGCAGTCAGGCGGCTAGCACAGATACGCAGTATTTT. Protein: CASSQAASTDTQYF.

The chain employs TRBV27 and TRBJ1-5; D is unclear. Germline CDR1 and CDR2: MNHEY and SMNVEV (reference sequence). The CDR3 extends over 13 amino acids. V dropped 3 bases and J dropped 3 bases, with 6 bases sitting between them. The CDR3 loop reads CASSFLPNQPQHF. The CDR3 nucleotides read TGTGCCAGCAGTTTTCTGCCCAATCAGCCCCAGCATTTT.

This chain links TRBV2 with TRBJ1-2, with D perhaps matching TRBD1 (5 bases). The CDR3 length is 16 residues. The germline V gene encodes CDR1 SNHLY and CDR2 FYNNEI. V gave up 6 bases and J gave up 5 bases, with 22 bases separating them. CDR3 sequence (DNA): TGTGCCAGCAGCCTAAAAGGGAGGGGATTTGGTTATGGCTACACCTTC. It encodes CASSLKGRGFGYGYTF.

V usage is TRBV4-1 and J usage is TRBJ2-1, with D hard to call. The CDR3 covers 16 residues. The V gene lost 1 base and the J gene lost 0 bases, with 10 bases spanning the gap. Germline-derived CDR1 and CDR2 are MGHRA and YSYEKL. This chain's CDR3 is CASSQVGGASYNEQFF. DNA for the CDR3: TGCGCCAGCAGCCAAGTAGGCGGAGCCTCCTACAATGAGCAGTTCTTC.

The chain couples TRBV6-1 to TRBJ2-2, with 10 positions matching TRBD1. This CDR3 has 14 residues. With 7 bases clipped from V and 4 bases from J, the junction kept 3 bases outside the gene matches. Germline V gene lookup returns CDR1 MNHNS and CDR2 SASEGT. CDR3 residues: CASTDRGRTGELFF. In DNA, the CDR3 is TGTGCCAGCACCGACAGGGGGCGCACCGGGGAGCTGTTTTTT.

V gene TRBV11-2 combines with J gene TRBJ2-2; D is undetermined. With 1 base removed from V and 4 bases from J, the gap between germline ends came to 4 bases. The CDR3 extends over 13 amino acids. The germline CDR1 and CDR2 sequences are SGHAT and FQNNGV. CDR3 amino acids: CASSLGGTGELFF. Written as DNA, the CDR3 is TGTGCCAGCAGCTTAGGAGGCACCGGGGAGCTGTTTTTT.

The CDR3 nucleotides read TGTGCCAGCAGTTATAACTTGGGGTCTGGCAATGAGCAGTTCTTC. This encodes CASSYNLGSGNEQFF. The rearrangement links TRBV6-6 to TRBJ2-1; no firm D call. CDR1 is MNHNY, CDR2 SVGAGI, per germline (reference sequence). Trimming left V 3 bases short and J 6 bases short, with 15 bases between. This CDR3 contains 15 residues.

J is TRBJ1-1 and V is TRBV19; TRBD1 matches at 9 bases. The trim removed 5 bases at V and 1 base at J, leaving 8 bases unmatched. This CDR3 has 16 amino acids. From germline, CDR1 is LNHDA and CDR2 SQIVND (reference sequence). The chain's CDR3 is CASSLPGTGTNTEAFF. The DNA for the CDR3 is TGTGCCAGTAGTTTACCCGGGACAGGGACGAACACTGAAGCTTTCTTT. The full variable domain, in which reference TRBV19 and TRBJ1-1 provide the parts outside the CDR3, is DGGITQSPKYLFRKEGQNVTLSCEQNLNHDAMYWYRQDPGQGLRLIYYSQIVNDFQKGDIAEGYSVSREKKESFPLTVTSAQKNPTAFYLCASSLPGTGTNTEAFFGQGTRLTVV.

The V and J genes are TRBV11-3 and TRBJ2-5; either TRBD1 or TRBD2 may fit D (5 bases each). The germline V and J ends were trimmed by 1 base and 4 bases, with 16 bases remaining between them. CDR1 SGHNT and CDR2 YENEEA come from the germline V gene. The CDR3 is made up of 16 amino acids. The CDR3 reads CASSLGGRGVVETQYF. The CDR3 nucleotides are TGTGCCAGCAGCTTAGGAGGGCGAGGGGTCGTAGAGACCCAGTACTTC.

The rearrangement links TRBV7-9 to TRBJ2-1; 11 bases fit TRBD2. Germline assignment: CDR1 SEHNR and CDR2 FQNEAQ (reference sequence). J lost 10 bases, V lost 5 bases, and 7 bases had no gene match. CDR3 length: 14 amino acids. The CDR3 here is CASSRLAGQGEQFF. As DNA, the CDR3 is TGTGCCAGCAGCCGACTAGCGGGACAAGGCGAGCAGTTCTTC.

This clone was recorded a few times. Here the CDR3 DNA reads TGTGCCACCAGCAGTACCGATTCCTACGAGCAGTACTTC. Protein sequence: CATSSTDSYEQYF. The chain uses TRBV15 and TRBJ2-7, with D unresolved. With 3 bases removed from V and 1 base from J, the gap between germline ends came to 7 bases. The germline V gene encodes CDR1 LNHNV and CDR2 YYDKDF (reference sequence). This CDR3 is 13 amino acids long.

The rearrangement joins TRBV5-1 to TRBJ2-7; TRBD2 matches at 8 bases. The CDR3 contains 15 residues. Losses at the gene ends were 4 bases for V and 2 bases for J; bases not matched to a gene: 8. Germline V lookup: CDR1 SGHRS, CDR2 YFSETQ. CDR3 loop: CASSPLREGPYEQYF. Here the CDR3 DNA reads TGCGCCAGCAGCCCCCTCCGGGAGGGCCCCTACGAGCAGTACTTC.

This clone was counted between two and nine times. The J gene is TRBJ2-2, the V gene TRBV5-6; D gene ambiguous. CDR1 SGHDT and CDR2 YYEEEE come from the germline V gene. The CDR3 length is 15 residues. V gave up 0 bases and J gave up 5 bases, with 11 bases separating them. The CDR3 DNA follows: TGTGCCAGCAGCTTGGGGCCCTGGGCGACCGGGGAGCTGTTTTTT. Amino acid sequence: CASSLGPWATGELFF. Full variable domain (outside the CDR3, taken from reference TRBV5-6 and TRBJ2-2): DAGVTQSPTHLIKTRGQQVTLRCSPKSGHDTVSWYQQALGQGPQFIFQYYEEEERQRGNFPDRFSGHQFPNYSSELNVNALLLGDSALYLCASSLGPWATGELFFGEGSRLTVL.

The chain is built from TRBV19 and TRBJ2-7, with 10 bases lining up with TRBD1. Germline-derived CDR1 and CDR2 are LNHDA and SQIVND (reference sequence). The CDR3 covers 15 residues. The junction had 4 bases not matched to a gene; V was cut back by 3 bases and J by 2 bases. The CDR3 DNA reads as TGTGCCAGTAGTATCCTCGGGACAGGGGCCTACGAGCAGTACTTC. Protein: CASSILGTGAYEQYF.

The J gene is TRBJ2-1, the V gene TRBV19; 9 bases are shared with TRBD2. The CDR3 has 15 residues. In germline, CDR1 is LNHDA, CDR2 SQIVND (reference sequence). V was pared by 6 bases and J by 6 bases, with 9 bases of the junction left unmatched. The CDR3: CASREGGTSRNEQFF. The CDR3 DNA sequence: TGTGCCAGTAGGGAGGGGGGGACTAGCCGCAATGAGCAGTTCTTC.

The V gene is TRBV25-1, the J gene TRBJ2-3; 8 bases map to TRBD1. The germline V gene encodes CDR1 MGHDK and CDR2 SYGVNS. This CDR3 has 15 residues. V lost 4 bases to trimming and J lost 4 bases; unmatched junction nucleotides: 7. CDR3 coding DNA: TGTGCCAGCAGTGGGACAGGGACGGATGCAGATACGCAGTATTTT. It codes for CASSGTGTDADTQYF.